This T cell receptor beta chain originates from a study of beta chain features in type 1 diabetes. This clone was recorded a few times. Its cognate antigen is unknown. Findings and limits, study-wide: At VDJ recombination sites, type 1 diabetes patients had fewer insertions and more deleted nucleotides. Moderate but significant shortening of TCRB CDR3s was recorded in all four CD4+ subsets from Type 1 diabetes patients.

Germline values: CDR1 SEHNR, CDR2 FQNEAQ (reference sequence). The CDR3 extends over 13 amino acids. V was shortened by 1 base and J by 7 bases, with 10 bases between the two germline ends. As every portion of the isolated RNA was reverse transcribed, the sequencing read expressed TCRB transcripts. Sequencing was performed with immunoSEQ multiplex PCR; in TCRdb, only in-frame clones are kept and a portion is missing. The sample records a few hundred thousand clones, around 16% being singletons. The origin of this receptor is a man aged 25-40 years with type 1 diabetes. What was sequenced was naive CD4+ T cells from blood. The chain employs TRBV7-9 and TRBJ2-5; D not certain. The CDR3 DNA reads as TGTGCCAGCAGCTTAGGGGTTACGGGGACCCAGTACTTC. Amino acid sequence: CASSLGVTGTQYF.